Detailed here is one T cell receptor beta chain. What antigen it recognizes has not been identified. One base away there is no much larger clone; base qualities are not given. A distance of 14 bases separates the germline ends of V and J, which lose 11 bases and 0 bases respectively. From a lookup of the germline V gene, CDR1 and CDR2 are MNHEY and SVGAGI. Spanning cysteine to phenylalanine, the CDR3 consists of 14 amino acids. The read is trimmed to its CDR3 DNA, 42 bases read in frame from base 1. This record belongs to a study of blood T cell repertoires in COVID-19 (dated by TCRdb to between 2020 and 2021). At the level of the whole study: The collaborator samples originated in the United States, Italy and Spain and spanned the acute and convalescent phases of COVID-19. The material from the prospective study consisted of cDNA or gDNA derived from T cells, B-cell-depleted T cells, or PBMCs. The dataset comprised deeply sampled blood TCRbeta repertoires from subjects exposed to, actively infected with, or recovered from COVID-19. The repertoires were released in a freely available public database meant as a resource for research on the immune response to SARS-CoV-2. Samples came from the ongoing ImmuneRACE study (first 160 participants) plus 1,254 subjects from 6 global collaborators. Sample metadata almost always included a de-identified subject ID, COVID-19 status, age in years and sex. HLA class I and class II types, where available, came from metadata supplied by the sample provider rather than from assay-based typing. What the authors observed across the whole study: The quantity of clinical and demographic metadata differed by source and by participant and was supplied without curation.

TCRbeta CDR3 regions were amplified from genomic DNA by means of the immunoSEQ Assay, a bias-controlled multiplex PCR. On the study's bioinformatics: The number of nucleated cells in each sample was estimated by amplification of reference gene primers within the assay. To quantify the absolute abundance of each unique TCRbeta CDR3 rearrangement, sequence reads were collapsed and filtered. For each sample, productive Simpson clonality was calculated as the square root of Simpson's diversity index over productive rearrangements. In its TCRdb copy, this immuneACCESS table keeps in-frame sequences only and misses some clones. Where compared with another copy, unresolved V genes explain less than half of these, and the others have no known cause. That table gives V, J and clone size, and the DNA gave D and trimming. The sample table lists about 93,000 clones, 90% of them with a count of one. Approximately 1.5% of the sample lies in the top ten.

Whole blood was collected in K2EDTA tubes by collaborating institutions according to the institutions' own protocols. For TCRbeta analysis, collaborators shipped samples in one of three forms: frozen whole blood, isolated PBMCs, or DNA extracted from either of those sample types. The sequenced sample consisted of peripheral blood. This receptor was identified in a human donor with active COVID-19. The donor label of this sample is uncertain. Recombination joined TRBV6-5 with TRBJ1-3; a weak D assignment points to TRBD1 (5 bases agree). The CDR3: CACQGGGSGNTIYF. In nucleotide form, the sequence is TGTGCCTGCCAAGGCGGGGGCTCTGGAAACACCATATATTTT.